This T cell receptor (beta chain) was sequenced during a study of cytomegalovirus exposure and HLA in healthy donors. 60 Vbeta and 13 Jbeta primers were used in PCR. Sequencing was performed with immunoSEQ multiplex PCR; in TCRdb, only in-frame clones are kept and a portion is missing. The sample records some 140,000 clones, approximately 80% being singletons. Trimming removed 0 bases from V and 5 bases from J; junction bases left unmatched: 4. CDR1 PRHDT and CDR2 FYEKMQ come from the germline V gene (reference sequence). The length of the CDR3 is 17 residues. This chain links TRBV13 with TRBJ2-2; TRBD2 agrees at 12 bases. The receptor was derived from a woman aged 60-75 years in good health and CMV-seronegative. Sample: PBMCs. CDR3 DNA sequence: TGTGCCAGCAGCTTAGGTGGACTAGCGGGACTTACCGGGGAGCTGTTTTTT. Protein sequence: CASSLGGLAGLTGELFF.